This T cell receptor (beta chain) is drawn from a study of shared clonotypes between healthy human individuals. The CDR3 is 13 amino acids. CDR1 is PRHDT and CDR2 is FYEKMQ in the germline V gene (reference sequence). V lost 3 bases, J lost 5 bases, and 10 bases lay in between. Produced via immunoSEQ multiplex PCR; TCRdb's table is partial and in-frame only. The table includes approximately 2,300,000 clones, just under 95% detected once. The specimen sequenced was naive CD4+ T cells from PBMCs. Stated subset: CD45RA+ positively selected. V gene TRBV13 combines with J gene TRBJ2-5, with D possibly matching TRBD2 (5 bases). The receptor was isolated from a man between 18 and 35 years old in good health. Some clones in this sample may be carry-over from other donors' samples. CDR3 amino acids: CASSFIRGETQYF. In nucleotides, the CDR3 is TGTGCCAGCAGCTTTATTCGAGGGGAGACCCAGTACTTC.